The 10 T cell receptor beta chains given below trace back to one sample, sequenced in a study of T cell responses to AZD1222 COVID-19 vaccine. The protocol was immunoSEQ multiplex PCR, while the TCRdb copy is restricted to in-frame clones and leaves out a portion. Of 150,000 or so clones listed, 92% were seen once; the top ten hold 1.1% to 1.5%. The sequences come from peripheral blood, collected on day 0 of AZD1222 vaccination. All receptors come from an adult in good health.

This clone was counted only a few times. The CDR3 sequence: CASSLGVDLSGELFF. As DNA, the CDR3 is TGTGCCAGCAGCCTAGGAGTGGACCTATCCGGGGAGCTGTTTTTT. The V and J genes are TRBV3-1 (or the pseudogene TRBV3-2) and TRBJ2-2; unclear D gene. Germline V CDR1 and CDR2: LGHDT, YNNKEL (reference sequence). This CDR3 has 15 residues. V lost 4 bases to trimming and J lost 6 bases, with 15 bases between them.

CDR3 protein: CASCRRSGPGNTIYF. CDR3 coding DNA: TGTGCCAGTTGCAGACGCAGCGGTCCTGGAAACACCATATATTTT. The chain uses TRBV19 and TRBJ1-3, with D unresolved. V was shortened by 8 bases and J by 2 bases, with 16 bases between the two germline ends. In germline, CDR1 is LNHDA, CDR2 SQIVND (reference sequence). This CDR3 spans 15 amino acids.

V gene TRBV5-1 combines with J gene TRBJ1-4; 10 bases map to TRBD1. Per germline, CDR1 SGHRS and CDR2 YFSETQ. V dropped 4 bases and J dropped 7; count of bases not matched to a gene: 4. The length of the CDR3 is 14 residues. CDR3 residues: CASSPGQGSEKLFF. CDR3 bases: TGCGCCAGCAGCCCGGGACAGGGGTCTGAAAAACTGTTTTTT.

J is TRBJ1-1 and V is TRBV7-2; D may be TRBD1 (5 bases). The CDR3 runs to 15 residues. V lost 5 bases, J lost 12 bases, and 25 bases lay in between. Germline CDR1 and CDR2: SGHTA and FQGNSA. CDR3 coding DNA: TGTGCCAGCAGCCCTGGACAAGGACGAACACTGGTGTCTTTCTTT. Its translation: CASSPGQGRTLVSFF. Full variable domain (rest looked up from reference TRBV7-2 and TRBJ1-1): GAGVSQSPSNKVTEKGKDVELRCDPISGHTALYWYRQSLGQGLEFLIYFQGNSAPDKSGLPSDRFSAERTGGSVSTLTIQRTQQEDSAVYLCASSPGQGRTLVSFFGQGTRLTVV.

This chain joins TRBV3-1 (or the pseudogene TRBV3-2) and TRBJ2-1; the D gene is possibly TRBD2 (5 bases). Germline CDR1 reads LGHDT; CDR2 reads YNNKEL (reference sequence). The CDR3 is made up of 16 amino acids. Trimming cost V 5 bases and J 7 bases, with 21 bases left between them. CDR3 in amino acids: CASSSSEVPPWNEQFF. In DNA, the CDR3 is TGTGCCAGCAGCTCCTCGGAGGTACCCCCTTGGAATGAGCAGTTCTTC.

The chain couples TRBV19 to TRBJ1-2; TRBD1 is a possible D gene (5 bases). This CDR3 is built from 16 residues. Per germline, CDR1 LNHDA and CDR2 SQIVND (reference sequence). Trimming took off 4 bases at V and 8 bases at J, with 23 bases between the two ends. The CDR3 coding sequence is TGTGCCAGTAGTAACCTCGGGGATGGCAGGGTGCAAGGCTACACCTTC. Translated: CASSNLGDGRVQGYTF.

The genes are TRBV7-9 and TRBJ2-2; D is undetermined. Germline V gives CDR1 SEHNR, CDR2 FQNEAQ (reference sequence). This CDR3 region has 12 residues. Deletions cut 5 bases from V and 5 bases from J, with 6 bases between. CDR3 sequence: CASSPLTGELFF. The DNA for the CDR3 is TGTGCCAGCAGCCCACTAACCGGGGAGCTGTTTTTT. The full variable domain, with the rest looked up from reference TRBV7-9 and TRBJ2-2, is DTGVSQNPRHKITKRGQNVTFRCDPISEHNRLYWYRQTLGQGPEFLTYFQNEAQLEKSRLLSDRFSAERPKGSFSTLEIQRTEQGDSAMYLCASSPLTGELFFGEGSRLTVL.

To note about this clone: One end of the junction varies from germline; a read error may be responsible. V gene TRBV4-2 combines with J gene TRBJ1-4, with 7 bases fitting TRBD1. There are 12 residues in the CDR3. Per germline, CDR1 LGHNA and CDR2 YNFKEQ. The CDR3 reads CASSLRTGEPIF. CDR3 DNA sequence: TGTGCCAGCAGCCTCAGAACAGGGGAACCGATTTTT.

The J gene is TRBJ2-4, the V gene TRBV6-5; D not certain. V was shortened by 2 bases and J by 0 bases, with 11 bases between the two germline ends. CDR1 and CDR2 (germline): MNHEY, SVGAGI. The CDR3 consists of 16 residues. The CDR3 region has the DNA TGTGCCAGCAGTTACCCCCGTGAACTAGCCAAAAACATTCAGTACTTC. Translating gives CASSYPRELAKNIQYF.

The genes are TRBV19 and TRBJ1-4; 8 bases are a match to TRBD1. Trimming at V came to 9 bases and at J to 7 bases, leaving 19 bases not matched to a gene. Per germline, CDR1 LNHDA and CDR2 SQIVND (reference sequence). The CDR3 spans 17 residues. The CDR3 here is CARGTLSHRGCFEKLFF. The CDR3 nucleotides are TGTGCCAGAGGGACACTTTCACACAGGGGGTGCTTTGAAAAACTGTTTTTT.